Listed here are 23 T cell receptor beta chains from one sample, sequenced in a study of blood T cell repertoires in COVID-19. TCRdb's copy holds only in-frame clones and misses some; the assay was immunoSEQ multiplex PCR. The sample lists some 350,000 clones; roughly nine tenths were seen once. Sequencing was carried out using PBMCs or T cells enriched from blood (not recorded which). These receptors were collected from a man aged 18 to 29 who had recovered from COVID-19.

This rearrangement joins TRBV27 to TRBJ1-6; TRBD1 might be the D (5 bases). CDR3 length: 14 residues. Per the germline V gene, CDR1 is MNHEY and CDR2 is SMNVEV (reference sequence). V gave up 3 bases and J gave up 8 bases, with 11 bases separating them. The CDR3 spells CASSFSGSDSPLHF. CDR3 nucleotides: TGTGCCAGCAGTTTTTCAGGGTCGGATTCACCCCTCCACTTT.

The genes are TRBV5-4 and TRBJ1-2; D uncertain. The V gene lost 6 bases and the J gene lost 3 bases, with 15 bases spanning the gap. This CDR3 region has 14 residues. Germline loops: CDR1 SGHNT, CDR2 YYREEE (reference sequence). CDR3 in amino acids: CASTKGREYYGYTF. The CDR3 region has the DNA TGTGCCAGCACTAAAGGACGGGAATACTATGGCTACACCTTC.

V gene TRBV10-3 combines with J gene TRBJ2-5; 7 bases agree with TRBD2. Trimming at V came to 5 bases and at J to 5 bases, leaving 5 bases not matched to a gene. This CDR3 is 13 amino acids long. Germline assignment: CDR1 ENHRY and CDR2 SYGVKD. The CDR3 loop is CAISSGGGETQYF. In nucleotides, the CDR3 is TGTGCCATCAGTTCCGGGGGAGGGGAGACCCAGTACTTC.

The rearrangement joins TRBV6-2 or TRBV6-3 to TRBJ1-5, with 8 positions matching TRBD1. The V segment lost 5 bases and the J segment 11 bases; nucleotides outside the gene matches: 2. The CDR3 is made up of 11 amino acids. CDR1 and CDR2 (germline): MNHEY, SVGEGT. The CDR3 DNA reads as TGTGCCAGCAGTACACAGGGGGCCCAGCATTTT. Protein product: CASSTQGAQHF.

The CDR3 region is CASKGVGYTEAFF. The CDR3 coding sequence is TGTGCCAGTAAAGGCGTCGGGTACACTGAAGCTTTCTTT. This chain joins TRBV19 and TRBJ1-1; D call uncertain. The CDR3 runs 13 residues. Germline loops: CDR1 LNHDA, CDR2 SQIVND (reference sequence). Trimming left V 7 bases short and J 3 bases short, with 12 bases between.

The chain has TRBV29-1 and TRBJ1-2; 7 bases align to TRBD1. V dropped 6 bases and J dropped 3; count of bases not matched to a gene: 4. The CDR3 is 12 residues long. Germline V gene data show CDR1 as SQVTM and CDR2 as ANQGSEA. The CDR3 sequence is CSVAGTDYGYTF. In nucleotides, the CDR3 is TGCAGCGTCGCCGGGACAGACTATGGCTACACCTTC.

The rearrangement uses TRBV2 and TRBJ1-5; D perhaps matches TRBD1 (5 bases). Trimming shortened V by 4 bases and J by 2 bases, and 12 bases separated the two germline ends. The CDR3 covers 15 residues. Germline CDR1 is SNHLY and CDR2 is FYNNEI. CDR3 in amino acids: CASSGDWGGNQPQHF. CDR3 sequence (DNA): TGTGCCAGCAGTGGTGATTGGGGGGGCAATCAGCCCCAGCATTTT.

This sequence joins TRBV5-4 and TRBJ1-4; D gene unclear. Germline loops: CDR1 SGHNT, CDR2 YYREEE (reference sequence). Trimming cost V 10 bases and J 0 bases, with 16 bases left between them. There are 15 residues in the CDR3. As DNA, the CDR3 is TGTGCCTACACTGGGCAGGCAACAACTAATGAAAAACTGTTTTTT. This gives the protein CAYTGQATTNEKLFF.

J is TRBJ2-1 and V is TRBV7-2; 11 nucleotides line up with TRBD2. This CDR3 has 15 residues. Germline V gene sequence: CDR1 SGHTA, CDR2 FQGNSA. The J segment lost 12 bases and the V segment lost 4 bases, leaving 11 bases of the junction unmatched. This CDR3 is CASSSYSQLAGAQFF. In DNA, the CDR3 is TGTGCCAGCAGCTCATACTCACAACTAGCGGGGGCGCAGTTCTTC.

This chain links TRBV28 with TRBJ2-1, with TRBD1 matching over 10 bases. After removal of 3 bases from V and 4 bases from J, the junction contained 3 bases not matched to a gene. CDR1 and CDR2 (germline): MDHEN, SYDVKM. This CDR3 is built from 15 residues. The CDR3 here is CASSLSGQGYNEQFF. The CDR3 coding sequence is TGTGCCAGCAGTTTGTCGGGACAGGGGTACAATGAGCAGTTCTTC.

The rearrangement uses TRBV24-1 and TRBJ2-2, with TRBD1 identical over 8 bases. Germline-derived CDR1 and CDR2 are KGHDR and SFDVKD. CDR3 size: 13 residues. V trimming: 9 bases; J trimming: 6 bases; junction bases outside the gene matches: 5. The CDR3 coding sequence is TGTGCCACCCGGGACAGGCGAGCCGGGGAGCTGTTTTTT. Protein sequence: CATRDRRAGELFF.

DNA of the CDR3: TGTGCCACCAGTGACACGGGGAGCAATCAGCCCCAGCATTTT. This sequence encodes CATSDTGSNQPQHF. V is TRBV24-1 and J is TRBJ1-5; D call uncertain. V lost 4 bases and J 1 base, leaving 7 bases between the germline ends. CDR1 KGHDR and CDR2 SFDVKD come from the germline V gene. The CDR3 length is 14 residues.

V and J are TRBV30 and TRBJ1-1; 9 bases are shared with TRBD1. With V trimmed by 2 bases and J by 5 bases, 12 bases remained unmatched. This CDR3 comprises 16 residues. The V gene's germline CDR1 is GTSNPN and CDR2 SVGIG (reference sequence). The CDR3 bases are TGTGCCTGGAGTCGTCCCGGGACAGGGAATGGGACTGAAGCTTTCTTT. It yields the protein CAWSRPGTGNGTEAFF.

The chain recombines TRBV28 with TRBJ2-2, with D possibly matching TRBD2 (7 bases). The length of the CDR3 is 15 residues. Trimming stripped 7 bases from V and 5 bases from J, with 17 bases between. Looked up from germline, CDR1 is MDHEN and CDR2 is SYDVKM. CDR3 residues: CASNGGLRWTGELFF. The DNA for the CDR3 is TGTGCCAGCAACGGGGGGCTGCGGTGGACCGGGGAGCTGTTTTTT.

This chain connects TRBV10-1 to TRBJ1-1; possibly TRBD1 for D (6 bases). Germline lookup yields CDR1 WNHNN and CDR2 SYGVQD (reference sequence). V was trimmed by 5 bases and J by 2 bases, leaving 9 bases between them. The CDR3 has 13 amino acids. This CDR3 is CASSYRVNTEAFF. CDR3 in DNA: TGCGCCAGCAGTTACAGGGTCAACACTGAAGCTTTCTTT.

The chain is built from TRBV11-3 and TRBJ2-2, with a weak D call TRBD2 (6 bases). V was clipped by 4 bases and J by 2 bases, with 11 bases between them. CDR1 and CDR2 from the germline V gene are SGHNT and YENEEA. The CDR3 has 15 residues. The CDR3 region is CASSSRDSNTGELFF. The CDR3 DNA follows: TGTGCCAGCAGCTCACGGGACTCTAACACCGGGGAGCTGTTTTTT.

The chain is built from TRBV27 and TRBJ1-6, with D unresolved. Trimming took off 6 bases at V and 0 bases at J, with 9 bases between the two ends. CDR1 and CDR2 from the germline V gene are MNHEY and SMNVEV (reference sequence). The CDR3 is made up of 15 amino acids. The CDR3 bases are TGTGCCAGCAGCTCTGAGAGCTCCTATAATTCACCCCTCCACTTT. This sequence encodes CASSSESSYNSPLHF.

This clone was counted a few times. The CDR3 reads CASSPPGLAGAGEQYF. Written as DNA, the CDR3 is TGTGCCAGCTCACCCCCGGGACTAGCGGGAGCGGGGGAGCAGTACTTC. The genes are TRBV18 and TRBJ2-7, with 14 bases matching TRBD2. V was pared by 3 bases and J by 7 bases, with 8 bases of the junction left unmatched. The CDR3 totals 16 residues. Germline V lookup: CDR1 KGHSH, CDR2 LQKENI.

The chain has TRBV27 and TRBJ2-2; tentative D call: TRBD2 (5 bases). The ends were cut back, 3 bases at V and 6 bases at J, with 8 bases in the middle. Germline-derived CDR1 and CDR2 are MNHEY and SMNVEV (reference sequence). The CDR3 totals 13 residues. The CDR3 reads CASSFNGAGELFF. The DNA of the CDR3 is TGTGCCAGCAGTTTCAACGGGGCCGGGGAGCTGTTTTTT.

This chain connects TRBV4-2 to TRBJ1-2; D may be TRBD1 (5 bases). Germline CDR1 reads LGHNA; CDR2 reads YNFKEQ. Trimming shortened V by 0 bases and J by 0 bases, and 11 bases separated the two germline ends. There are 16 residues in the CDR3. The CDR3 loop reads CASSQELVGANYGYTF. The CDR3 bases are TGTGCCAGCAGCCAAGAATTGGTAGGGGCTAACTATGGCTACACCTTC.

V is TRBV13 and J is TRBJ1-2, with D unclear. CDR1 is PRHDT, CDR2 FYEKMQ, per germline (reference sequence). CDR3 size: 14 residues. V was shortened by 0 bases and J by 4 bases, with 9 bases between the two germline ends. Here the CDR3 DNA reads TGTGCCAGCAGCTTAGGCACGGGAACCTATGGCTACACCTTC. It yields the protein CASSLGTGTYGYTF.

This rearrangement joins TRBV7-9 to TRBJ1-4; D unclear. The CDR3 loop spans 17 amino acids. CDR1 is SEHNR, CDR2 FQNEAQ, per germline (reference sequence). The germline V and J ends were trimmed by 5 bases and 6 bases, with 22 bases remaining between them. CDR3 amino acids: CASSHGLGSVLDEKLFF. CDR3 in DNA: TGTGCCAGCAGCCATGGGCTGGGTTCGGTTTTGGATGAAAAACTGTTTTTT.

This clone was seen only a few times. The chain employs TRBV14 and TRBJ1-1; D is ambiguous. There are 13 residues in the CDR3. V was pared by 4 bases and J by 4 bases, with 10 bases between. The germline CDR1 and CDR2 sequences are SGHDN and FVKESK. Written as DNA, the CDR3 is TGTGCCAGCAGCCCCGGGTTTATCACTGAAGCTTTCTTT. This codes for CASSPGFITEAFF.